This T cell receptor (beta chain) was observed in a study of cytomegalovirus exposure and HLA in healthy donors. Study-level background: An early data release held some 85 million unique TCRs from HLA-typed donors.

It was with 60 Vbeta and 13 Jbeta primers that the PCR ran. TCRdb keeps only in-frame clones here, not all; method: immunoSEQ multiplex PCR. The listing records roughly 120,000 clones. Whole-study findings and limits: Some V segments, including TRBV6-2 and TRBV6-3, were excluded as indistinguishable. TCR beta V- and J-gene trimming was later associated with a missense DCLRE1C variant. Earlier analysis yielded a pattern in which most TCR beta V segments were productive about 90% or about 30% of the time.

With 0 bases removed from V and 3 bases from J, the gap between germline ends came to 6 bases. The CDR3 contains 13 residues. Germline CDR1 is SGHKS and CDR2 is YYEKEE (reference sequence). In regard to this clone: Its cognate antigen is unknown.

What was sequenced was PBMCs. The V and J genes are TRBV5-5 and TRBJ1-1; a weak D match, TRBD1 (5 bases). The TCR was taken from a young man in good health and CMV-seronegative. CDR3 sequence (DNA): TGTGCCAGCAGCTTGGTAGGGGACACTGAAGCTTTCTTT. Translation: CASSLVGDTEAFF.